This T cell receptor beta chain was retrieved from a study of shared clonotypes between healthy human individuals. TCRdb's copy holds only in-frame clones and misses some; the assay was immunoSEQ multiplex PCR. The sample holds roughly 2.5 million clones, approximately 94% seen once. The TCR was taken from a man aged 18 to 35 in good health. Material: naive CD4+ T cells sorted from blood. The sample's subset: CD45RA+ positively selected.

The CDR3 protein is CASSITGEETQYF. CDR3 coding DNA: TGTGCCAGCAGTATTACAGGGGAAGAGACCCAGTACTTC. The chain is built from TRBV9 and TRBJ2-5, with 7 bases identical to TRBD1. CDR1 is SGDLS, CDR2 YYNGEE, per germline. CDR3 length: 13 residues. The trim removed 5 bases at V and 3 bases at J, leaving 4 bases unmatched.